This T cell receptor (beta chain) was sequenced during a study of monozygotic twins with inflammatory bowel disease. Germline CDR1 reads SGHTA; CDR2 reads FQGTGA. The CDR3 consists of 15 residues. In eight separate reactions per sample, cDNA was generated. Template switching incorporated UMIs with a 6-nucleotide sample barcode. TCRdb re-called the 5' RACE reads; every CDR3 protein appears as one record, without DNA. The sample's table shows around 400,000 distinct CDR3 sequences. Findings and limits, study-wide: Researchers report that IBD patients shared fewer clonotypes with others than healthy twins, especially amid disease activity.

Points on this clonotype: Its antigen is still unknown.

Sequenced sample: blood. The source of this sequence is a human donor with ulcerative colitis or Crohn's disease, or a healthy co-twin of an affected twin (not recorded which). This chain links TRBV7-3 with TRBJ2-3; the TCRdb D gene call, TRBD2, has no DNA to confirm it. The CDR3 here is CASSHLAGAPDTQYF.